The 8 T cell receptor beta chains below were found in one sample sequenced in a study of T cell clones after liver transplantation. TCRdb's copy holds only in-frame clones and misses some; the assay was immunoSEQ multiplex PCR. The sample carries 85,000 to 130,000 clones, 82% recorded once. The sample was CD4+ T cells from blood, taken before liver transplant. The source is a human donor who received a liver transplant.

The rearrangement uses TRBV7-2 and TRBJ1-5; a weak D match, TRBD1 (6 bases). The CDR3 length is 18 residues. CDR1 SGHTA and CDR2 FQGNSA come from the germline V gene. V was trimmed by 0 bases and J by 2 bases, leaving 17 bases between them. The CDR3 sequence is CASSLAGTTGGRNQPQHF. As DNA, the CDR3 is TGTGCCAGCAGCTTAGCCGGGACGACGGGGGGCCGCAATCAGCCCCAGCATTTT.

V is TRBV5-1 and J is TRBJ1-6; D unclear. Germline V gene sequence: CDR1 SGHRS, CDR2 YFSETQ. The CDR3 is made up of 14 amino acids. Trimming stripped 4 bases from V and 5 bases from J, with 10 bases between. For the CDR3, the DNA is TGCGCCAGCAGCCCGCCGCAGGATAATTCACCCCTCCACTTT. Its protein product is CASSPPQDNSPLHF.

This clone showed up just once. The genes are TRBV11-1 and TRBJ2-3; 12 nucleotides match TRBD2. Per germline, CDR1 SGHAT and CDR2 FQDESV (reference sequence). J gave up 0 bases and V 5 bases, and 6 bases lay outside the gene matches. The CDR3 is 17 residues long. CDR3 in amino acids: CASSPRTSGKSTDTQYF. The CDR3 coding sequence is TGTGCCAGCAGCCCGCGGACTAGCGGGAAGAGCACAGATACGCAGTATTTT.

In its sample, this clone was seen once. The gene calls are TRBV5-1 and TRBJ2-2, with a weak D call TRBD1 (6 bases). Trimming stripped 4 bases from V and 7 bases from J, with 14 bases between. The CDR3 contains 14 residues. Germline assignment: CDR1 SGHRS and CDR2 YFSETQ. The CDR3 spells CASSGSGVIGELFF. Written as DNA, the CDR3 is TGCGCCAGCAGCGGTTCAGGGGTGATCGGGGAGCTGTTTTTT. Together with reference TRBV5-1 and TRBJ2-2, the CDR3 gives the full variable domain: KAGVTQTPRYLIKTRGQQVTLSCSPISGHRSVSWYQQTPGQGLQFLFEYFSETQRNKGNFPGRFSGRQFSNSRSEMNVSTLELGDSALYLCASSGSGVIGELFFGEGSRLTVL.

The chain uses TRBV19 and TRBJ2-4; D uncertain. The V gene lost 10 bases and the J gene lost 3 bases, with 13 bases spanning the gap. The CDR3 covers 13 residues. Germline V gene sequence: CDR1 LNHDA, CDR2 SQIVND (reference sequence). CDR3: CATPLEVKNIQYF. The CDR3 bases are TGTGCCACCCCCCTCGAAGTCAAAAACATTCAGTACTTC.

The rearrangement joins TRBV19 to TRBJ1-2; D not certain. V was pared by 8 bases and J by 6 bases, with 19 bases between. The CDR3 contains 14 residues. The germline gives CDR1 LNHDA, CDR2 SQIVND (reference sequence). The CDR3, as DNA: TGTGCCAGTTCGCCAAGACTGGACTCCGATGGCTACACCTTC. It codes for CASSPRLDSDGYTF.

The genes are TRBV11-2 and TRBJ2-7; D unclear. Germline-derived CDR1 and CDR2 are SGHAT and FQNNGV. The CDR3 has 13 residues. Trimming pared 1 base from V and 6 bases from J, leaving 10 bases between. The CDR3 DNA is TGTGCCAGCAGCTTAGGACGGTGGGGCGAGCAGTACTTC. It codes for CASSLGRWGEQYF.

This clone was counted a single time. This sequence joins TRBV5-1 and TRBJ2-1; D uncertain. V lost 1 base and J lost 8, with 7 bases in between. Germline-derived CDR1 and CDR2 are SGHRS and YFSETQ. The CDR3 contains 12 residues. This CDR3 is CASSLNRYEQFF. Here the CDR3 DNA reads TGCGCCAGCAGCTTGAACCGCTATGAGCAGTTCTTC.